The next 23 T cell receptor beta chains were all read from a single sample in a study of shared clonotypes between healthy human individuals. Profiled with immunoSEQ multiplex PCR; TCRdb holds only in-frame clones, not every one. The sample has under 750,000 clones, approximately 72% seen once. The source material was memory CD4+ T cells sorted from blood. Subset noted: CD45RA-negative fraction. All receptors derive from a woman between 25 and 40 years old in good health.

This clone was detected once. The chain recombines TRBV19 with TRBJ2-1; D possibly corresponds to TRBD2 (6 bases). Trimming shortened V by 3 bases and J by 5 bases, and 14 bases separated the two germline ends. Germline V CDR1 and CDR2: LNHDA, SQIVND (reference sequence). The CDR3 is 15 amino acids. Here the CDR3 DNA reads TGTGCCAGTAGTATTAGGTCCATAGCGGACAATGAGCAGTTCTTC. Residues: CASSIRSIADNEQFF.

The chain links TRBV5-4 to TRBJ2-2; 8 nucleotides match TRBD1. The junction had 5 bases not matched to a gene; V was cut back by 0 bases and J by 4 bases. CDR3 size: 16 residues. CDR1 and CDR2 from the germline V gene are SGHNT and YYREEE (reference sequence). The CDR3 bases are TGTGCCAGCAGCTTGGTTCAGGGGGCAGGCACCGGGGAGCTGTTTTTT. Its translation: CASSLVQGAGTGELFF.

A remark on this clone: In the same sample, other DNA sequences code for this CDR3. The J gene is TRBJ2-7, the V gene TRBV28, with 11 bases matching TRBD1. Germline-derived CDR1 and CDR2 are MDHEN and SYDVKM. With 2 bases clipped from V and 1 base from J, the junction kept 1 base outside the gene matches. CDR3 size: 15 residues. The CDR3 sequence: CASSLGTGGSYEQYF. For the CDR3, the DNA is TGTGCCAGCAGTTTAGGGACAGGGGGTTCCTACGAGCAGTACTTC.

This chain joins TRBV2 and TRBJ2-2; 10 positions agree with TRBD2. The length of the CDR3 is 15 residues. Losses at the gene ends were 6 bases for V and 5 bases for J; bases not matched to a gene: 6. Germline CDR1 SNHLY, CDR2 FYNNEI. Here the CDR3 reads CASSASGRGTGELFF. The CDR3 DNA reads TGTGCCAGCAGCGCTAGCGGGAGAGGTACCGGGGAGCTGTTTTTT.

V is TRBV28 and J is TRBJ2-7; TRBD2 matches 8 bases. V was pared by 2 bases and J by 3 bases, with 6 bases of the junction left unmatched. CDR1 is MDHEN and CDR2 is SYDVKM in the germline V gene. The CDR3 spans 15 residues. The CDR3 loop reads CASSLGAGEIYEQYF. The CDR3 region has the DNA TGTGCCAGCAGTTTAGGAGCGGGAGAGATCTACGAGCAGTACTTC.

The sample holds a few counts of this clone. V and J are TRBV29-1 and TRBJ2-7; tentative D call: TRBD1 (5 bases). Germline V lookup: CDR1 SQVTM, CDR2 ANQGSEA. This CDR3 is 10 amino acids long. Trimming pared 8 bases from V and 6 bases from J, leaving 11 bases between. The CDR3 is CSQGVPEQYF. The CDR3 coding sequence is TGCAGCCAAGGGGTCCCCGAGCAGTACTTC.

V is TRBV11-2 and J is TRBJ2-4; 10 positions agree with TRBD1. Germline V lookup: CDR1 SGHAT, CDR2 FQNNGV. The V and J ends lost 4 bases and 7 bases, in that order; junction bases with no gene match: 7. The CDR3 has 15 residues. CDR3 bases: TGTGCCAGCAGCTCGATACCGGGACAGGGGAACATTCAGTACTTC. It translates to CASSSIPGQGNIQYF. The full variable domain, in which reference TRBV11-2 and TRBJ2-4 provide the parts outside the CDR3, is EAGVAQSPRYKIIEKRQSVAFWCNPISGHATLYWYQQILGQGPKLLIQFQNNGVVDDSQLPKDRFSAERLKGVDSTLKIQPAKLEDSAVYLCASSSIPGQGNIQYFGAGTRLSVL.

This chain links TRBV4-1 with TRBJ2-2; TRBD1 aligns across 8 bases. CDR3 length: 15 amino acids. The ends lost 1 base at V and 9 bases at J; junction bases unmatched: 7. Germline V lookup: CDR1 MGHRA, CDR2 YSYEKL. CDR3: CASSQADRGRRELFF. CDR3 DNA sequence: TGCGCCAGCAGCCAAGCCGACAGGGGAAGAAGGGAGCTGTTTTTT.

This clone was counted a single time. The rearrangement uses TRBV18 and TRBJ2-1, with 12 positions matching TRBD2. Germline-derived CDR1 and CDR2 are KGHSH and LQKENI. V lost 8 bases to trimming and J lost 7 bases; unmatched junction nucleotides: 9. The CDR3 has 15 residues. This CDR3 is CASAQTSGRVNEQFF. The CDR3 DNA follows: TGTGCCAGCGCCCAGACTAGCGGGAGAGTTAATGAGCAGTTCTTC.

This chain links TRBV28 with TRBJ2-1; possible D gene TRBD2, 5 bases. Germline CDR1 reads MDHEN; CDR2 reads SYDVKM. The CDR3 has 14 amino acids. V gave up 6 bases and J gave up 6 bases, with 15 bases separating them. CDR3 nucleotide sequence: TGTGCCAGCAGCGTCGGACGGGCGGGCAATGAGCAGTTCTTC. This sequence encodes CASSVGRAGNEQFF.

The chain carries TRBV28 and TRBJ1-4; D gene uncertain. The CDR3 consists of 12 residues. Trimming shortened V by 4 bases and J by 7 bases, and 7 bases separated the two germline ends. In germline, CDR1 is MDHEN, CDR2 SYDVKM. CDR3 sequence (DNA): TGTGCCAGCAGTTCCCTTTTTGAAAAACTGTTTTTT. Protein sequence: CASSSLFEKLFF.

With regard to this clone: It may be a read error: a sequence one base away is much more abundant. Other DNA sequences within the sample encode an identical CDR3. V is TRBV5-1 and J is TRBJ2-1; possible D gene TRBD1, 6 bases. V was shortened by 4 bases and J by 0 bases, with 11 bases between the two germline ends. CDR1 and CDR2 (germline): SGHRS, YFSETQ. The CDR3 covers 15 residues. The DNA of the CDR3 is TGCGCCAGCAGCAAGGACAGCAGCTCCTACAATGAGCAGTTCTTC. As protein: CASSKDSSSYNEQFF.

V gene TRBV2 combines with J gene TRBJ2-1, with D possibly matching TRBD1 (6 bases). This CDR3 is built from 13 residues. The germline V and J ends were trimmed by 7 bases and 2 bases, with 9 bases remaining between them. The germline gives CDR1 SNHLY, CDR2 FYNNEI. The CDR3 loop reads CASNRDTYNEQFF. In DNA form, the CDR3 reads TGTGCCAGCAACCGGGACACCTACAATGAGCAGTTCTTC.

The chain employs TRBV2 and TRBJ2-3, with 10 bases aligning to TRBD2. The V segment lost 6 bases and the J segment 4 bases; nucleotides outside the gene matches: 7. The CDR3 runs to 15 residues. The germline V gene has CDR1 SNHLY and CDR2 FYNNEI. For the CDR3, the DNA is TGTGCCAGCAGCTTCCTAGCGGGAGCGCCAGATACGCAGTATTTT. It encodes CASSFLAGAPDTQYF.

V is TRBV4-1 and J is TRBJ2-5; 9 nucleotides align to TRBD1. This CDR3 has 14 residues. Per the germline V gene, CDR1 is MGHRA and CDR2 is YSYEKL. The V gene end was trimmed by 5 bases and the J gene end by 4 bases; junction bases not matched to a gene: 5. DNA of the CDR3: TGCGCCAGCAGCACGAGGACAGGGGCAGAGACCCAGTACTTC. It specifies CASSTRTGAETQYF.

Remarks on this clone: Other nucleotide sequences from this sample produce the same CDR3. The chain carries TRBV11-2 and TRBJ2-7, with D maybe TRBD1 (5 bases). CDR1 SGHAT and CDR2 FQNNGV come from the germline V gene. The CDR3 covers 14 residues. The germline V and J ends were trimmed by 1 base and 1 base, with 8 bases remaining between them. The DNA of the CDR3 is TGTGCCAGCAGCTTAGGTCGACAGTCCTACGAGCAGTACTTC. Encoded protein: CASSLGRQSYEQYF.

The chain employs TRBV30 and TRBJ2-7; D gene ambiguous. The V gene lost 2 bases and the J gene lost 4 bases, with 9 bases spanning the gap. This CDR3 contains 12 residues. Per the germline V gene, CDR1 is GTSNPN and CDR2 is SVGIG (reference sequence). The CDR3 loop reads CAWSRMGYEQYF. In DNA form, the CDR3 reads TGTGCCTGGAGTAGGATGGGGTACGAGCAGTACTTC.

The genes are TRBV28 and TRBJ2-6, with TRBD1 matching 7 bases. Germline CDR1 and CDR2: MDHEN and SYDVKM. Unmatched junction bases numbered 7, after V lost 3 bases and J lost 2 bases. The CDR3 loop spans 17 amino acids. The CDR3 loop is CASSLPQGKAGANVLTF. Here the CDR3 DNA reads TGTGCCAGCAGTTTGCCACAGGGGAAGGCTGGGGCCAACGTCCTGACTTTC.

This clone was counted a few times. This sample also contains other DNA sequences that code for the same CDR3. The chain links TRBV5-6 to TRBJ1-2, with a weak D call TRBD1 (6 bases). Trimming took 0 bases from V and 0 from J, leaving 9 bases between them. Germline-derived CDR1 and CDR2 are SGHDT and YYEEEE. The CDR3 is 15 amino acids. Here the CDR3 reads CASSLGTAANYGYTF. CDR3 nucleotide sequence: TGTGCCAGCAGCTTGGGGACAGCAGCTAACTATGGCTACACCTTC.

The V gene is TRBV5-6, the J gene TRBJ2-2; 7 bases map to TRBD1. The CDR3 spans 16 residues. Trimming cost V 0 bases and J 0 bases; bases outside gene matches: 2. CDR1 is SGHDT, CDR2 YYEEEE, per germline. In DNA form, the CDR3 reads TGTGCCAGCAGCTTGGTAGGACAGGCGAACACCGGGGAGCTGTTTTTT. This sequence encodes CASSLVGQANTGELFF.

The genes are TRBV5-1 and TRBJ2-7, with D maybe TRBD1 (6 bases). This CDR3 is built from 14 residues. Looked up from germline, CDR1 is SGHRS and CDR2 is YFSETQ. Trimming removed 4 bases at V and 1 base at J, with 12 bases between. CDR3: CASSPYRVSYEQYF. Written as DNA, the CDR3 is TGCGCCAGCAGCCCCTACAGGGTTTCCTACGAGCAGTACTTC.

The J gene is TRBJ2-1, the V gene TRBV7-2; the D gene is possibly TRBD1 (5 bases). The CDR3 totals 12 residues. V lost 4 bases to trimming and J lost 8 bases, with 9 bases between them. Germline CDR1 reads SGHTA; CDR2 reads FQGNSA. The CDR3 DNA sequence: TGTGCCAGCAGCTCCCAGGGATATGAGCAGTTCTTC. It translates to CASSSQGYEQFF.

CDR3 sequence: CASKRQSYEQYF. In DNA form, the CDR3 reads TGTGCCAGCAAAAGACAGTCCTACGAGCAGTACTTC. V is TRBV28 and J is TRBJ2-7; a weak D match, TRBD1 (5 bases). CDR1 MDHEN and CDR2 SYDVKM come from the germline V gene. Between the trimmed V and J ends, which lost 7 bases and 1 base, there was a span of 8 bases. The CDR3 runs to 12 residues.